This T cell receptor (beta chain) was obtained from a study of T cell responses to AZD1222 COVID-19 vaccine. On this clone itself: Its matching antigen is unknown.

Study results and caveats: Repertoire sampling occurred only after the peak T cell response. Clonal diversity was possibly underestimated; the donors were predominantly white British and more often female. Nearly half of the spike-specific TCRs reportedly recognize variant regions that carry no mutations. An increase in Spike-specific TCR breadth and depth was observed after two AZD1222 doses.

Produced via immunoSEQ multiplex PCR; TCRdb's table is partial and in-frame only. The repertoire has 100,000 to 150,000 clones, roughly 88% of them found once; the top ten carry approximately 4.5%. Source: peripheral blood, taken on day 0 of MenACWY control vaccination. The source of this sequence is an adult in good health.

The CDR3 is CAWGDLNQPQHF. CDR3 DNA sequence: TGTGCCTGGGGGGACCTCAATCAGCCCCAGCATTTT. This chain links TRBV7-8 with TRBJ1-5, with D maybe TRBD1 (5 bases). CDR3 length: 12 amino acids. The V gene lost 11 bases and the J gene lost 3 bases, with 11 bases spanning the gap. Germline V CDR1 and CDR2: SGHVS, FQNEAQ.